This TCR beta chain came from a study of CD8+ T cells in alopecia areata. Background on the study: Tofacitinib ran 6 to 18 months, followed by 6 months off drug. Study observations and caveats: Across lesional scalp, and particularly alopecia totalis/universalis, clonality surpassed that of normal scalp.

Per the germline V gene, CDR1 is LNHDA and CDR2 is SQIVND (reference sequence). The length of the CDR3 is 14 residues. V dropped 7 bases and J dropped 7 bases, with 17 bases sitting between them. Following extraction, RNA underwent reverse transcription to cDNA, which served as the sequencing template. The assay was immunoSEQ multiplex PCR, and TCRdb's table has in-frame clones only and misses some. The sample records some 170,000 clones, approximately 65% being singletons. Comment on this clone: Its antigen is as yet unknown.

This sequence originates from a human donor with alopecia areata. The V call is TRBV19, the J call TRBJ1-5, with D possibly being TRBD1 (5 bases). Sequencing was performed on CD8+ T cells sorted from blood, taken at week 0. The CDR3 reads CASTVLGLGQPQHF. The DNA for the CDR3 is TGTGCCAGTACCGTTCTGGGACTGGGGCAGCCCCAGCATTTT.